This paragraph covers one T cell receptor (beta chain) sequence. The antigen is not known. The data are from a study of cytomegalovirus exposure and HLA in healthy donors. Study background: In an earlier analysis, 90 million to 130 million unique TCR beta sequences were found from about 180 million T cells. Whole-study results and caveats: CMV serostatus was the only immune exposure information that was available.

Vbeta (60) and Jbeta (13) primers were used in the PCR. Data came from immunoSEQ multiplex PCR; TCRdb stores just in-frame clones and leaves some out. The sample carries about 95,000 clones, 82% recorded once. Germline V lookup: CDR1 SGDLS, CDR2 YYNGEE. V was shortened by 0 bases and J by 7 bases, with 14 bases between the two germline ends. The CDR3 has 15 residues. The sequenced sample consisted of PBMCs. The chain has TRBV9 and TRBJ2-1, with a weak D call TRBD2 (5 bases). The source of this sequence is a man aged 30 to 39 in good health and CMV-seropositive. CDR3 coding DNA: TGTGCCAGCAGCGTAGGAGGGAGTTGGTATAATGAGCAGTTCTTC. Its protein is CASSVGGSWYNEQFF.